The 24 T cell receptor beta chains below all came from one sample that was sequenced in a study of blood T cell repertoires in COVID-19. Produced via immunoSEQ multiplex PCR; TCRdb's table is partial and in-frame only. The sample holds some 320,000 clones, 70% to 90% seen once. The sequenced material came from peripheral blood. The receptors originated from a woman aged 30 to 39 who had recovered from COVID-19.

The CDR3 loop reads CASSLAAGGPGTDTQYF. CDR3 coding DNA: TGTGCCAGCAGCTTGGCGGCGGGGGGGCCTGGAACAGATACGCAGTATTTT. This chain links TRBV7-3 with TRBJ2-3; 9 bases are a match to TRBD2. Germline-derived CDR1 and CDR2 are SGHTA and FQGTGA. The V and J ends lost 3 bases and 3 bases, in that order; junction bases with no gene match: 10. This CDR3 spans 17 amino acids. The full variable domain, rest sourced from reference TRBV7-3 and TRBJ2-3, is GAGVSQTPSNKVTEKGKYVELRCDPISGHTALYWYRQSLGQGPEFLIYFQGTGAADDSGLPNDRFFAVRPEGSVSTLKIQRTERGDSAVYLCASSLAAGGPGTDTQYFGPGTRLTVL.

The V call is TRBV19, the J call TRBJ2-7, with D perhaps TRBD1 (7 bases). V dropped 3 bases and J dropped 7 bases, with 16 bases sitting between them. The CDR3 length is 14 residues. Germline V gives CDR1 LNHDA, CDR2 SQIVND (reference sequence). The CDR3 region is CASSMEGAPLEQYF. DNA of the CDR3: TGTGCCAGTAGTATGGAGGGGGCGCCTTTAGAGCAGTACTTC.

This chain uses TRBV7-2 with TRBJ1-2; no reliable D call. V gave up 5 bases and J gave up 0 bases, with 13 bases separating them. The germline V gene encodes CDR1 SGHTA and CDR2 FQGNSA. The CDR3 length is 15 residues. The CDR3 nucleotides read TGTGCCAGCAGCCCCCGCGGGGAAACTAACTATGGCTACACCTTC. It encodes CASSPRGETNYGYTF.

The V and J genes are TRBV5-1 and TRBJ1-1; D might be TRBD1 (5 bases). The CDR3 runs 15 residues. Per the germline V gene, CDR1 is SGHRS and CDR2 is YFSETQ. V was shortened by 3 bases and J by 3 bases, with 15 bases between the two germline ends. CDR3 region: CASSSPDWGHTEAFF. The CDR3 DNA is TGCGCCAGCAGCTCACCCGATTGGGGCCACACTGAAGCTTTCTTT.

The chain couples TRBV5-6 to TRBJ2-1; no firm D call. CDR3 size: 12 residues. Germline lookup yields CDR1 SGHDT and CDR2 YYEEEE. V lost 2 bases to trimming and J lost 5 bases, with 5 bases between them. For the CDR3, the DNA is TGTGCCAGCAGCTTCGTAAACAATGAGCAGTTCTTC. Translation gives CASSFVNNEQFF.

The chain combines TRBV2 with TRBJ2-7, with TRBD2 identical over 12 bases. The CDR3 sequence is 19 residues long. J gave up 3 bases and V 0 bases, and 12 bases lay outside the gene matches. The germline V gene has CDR1 SNHLY and CDR2 FYNNEI. CDR3 in amino acids: CASSEAAPGLAGYHYEQYF. The CDR3 bases are TGTGCCAGCAGTGAAGCGGCACCGGGACTAGCGGGCTATCACTACGAGCAGTACTTC.

This chain links TRBV4-1 with TRBJ1-2; TRBD1 aligns across 8 bases. Trimming at V came to 4 bases and at J to 5 bases, leaving 12 bases not matched to a gene. CDR3 length equals 16 residues. Germline V CDR1 and CDR2: MGHRA, YSYEKL. The CDR3 loop is CASSRIILTGEYGYTF. The CDR3 region has the DNA TGCGCCAGCAGCCGTATTATTTTGACAGGGGAGTATGGCTACACCTTC.

V is TRBV10-1 and J is TRBJ2-1; a weak D match, TRBD1 (5 bases). CDR3 length: 15 residues. With 6 bases removed from V and 3 bases from J, the gap between germline ends came to 15 bases. The germline V gene encodes CDR1 WNHNN and CDR2 SYGVQD (reference sequence). The CDR3 DNA follows: TGCGCCAGCAGAGGGGTAGGCAACGGCTACAATGAGCAGTTCTTC. Translation gives CASRGVGNGYNEQFF.

The chain is built from TRBV28 and TRBJ2-7, with TRBD1 as a possible D gene (6 bases). V gave up 6 bases and J gave up 4 bases, with 16 bases separating them. The CDR3 is 14 amino acids. Per the germline V gene, CDR1 is MDHEN and CDR2 is SYDVKM. DNA of the CDR3: TGTGCCAGCAGATACAGGGCAACCTTTTACGAGCAGTACTTC. The encoded protein is CASRYRATFYEQYF.

This clone was seen a handful of times. The chain uses TRBV10-3 and TRBJ1-6, with D unclear. V lost 6 bases and J 10 bases, leaving 16 bases between the germline ends. This CDR3 region has 14 residues. Per germline, CDR1 ENHRY and CDR2 SYGVKD. CDR3 amino acids: CAIRDTSSGSPLHF. DNA of the CDR3: TGTGCCATCAGAGACACCTCCTCGGGATCACCCCTCCACTTT.

The gene calls are TRBV5-1 and TRBJ1-1; 7 bases line up with TRBD1. V lost 4 bases to trimming and J lost 6 bases; unmatched junction nucleotides: 12. CDR1 and CDR2 (germline): SGHRS, YFSETQ. The CDR3 covers 15 residues. The CDR3 spells CASSIGQAGIAEAFF. The CDR3 DNA sequence: TGCGCCAGCAGCATCGGACAGGCAGGGATCGCTGAAGCTTTCTTT.

This rearrangement joins TRBV6-5 to TRBJ1-5; TRBD1 aligns across 8 bases. This CDR3 comprises 15 residues. Germline V gives CDR1 MNHEY, CDR2 SVGAGI. The trim removed 6 bases at V and 6 bases at J, leaving 10 bases unmatched. The CDR3 coding sequence is TGTGCCAGCAGCGATACCCAGGGGGCGGGTCAGCCCCAGCATTTT. It encodes CASSDTQGAGQPQHF.

J is TRBJ2-1 and V is TRBV4-2; 8 bases fit TRBD2. V dropped 4 bases and J dropped 6; count of bases not matched to a gene: 11. Germline loops: CDR1 LGHNA, CDR2 YNFKEQ. The CDR3 length is 16 residues. The CDR3 here is CASSPSEAGAVNEQFF. DNA of the CDR3: TGTGCCAGCAGCCCCTCCGAAGCGGGGGCCGTCAATGAGCAGTTCTTC.

A few counts support this clone. V is TRBV7-2 and J is TRBJ2-3; D not certain. CDR1 and CDR2 from the germline V gene are SGHTA and FQGNSA. V was clipped by 5 bases and J by 1 base, with 10 bases between them. This CDR3 is 14 amino acids long. The CDR3, as DNA: TGTGCCAGCAGCCCCGTGACTGGCACAGATACGCAGTATTTT. Its protein is CASSPVTGTDTQYF.

The chain is built from TRBV9 and TRBJ2-2; unclear D gene. CDR1 is SGDLS and CDR2 is YYNGEE in the germline V gene. The V end was cut by 0 bases, the J end by 7 bases, with 4 bases between. The CDR3 runs 12 residues. CDR3 residues: CASSVGLGELFF. The CDR3, as DNA: TGTGCCAGCAGCGTAGGTCTCGGGGAGCTGTTTTTT.

Comment on this clone: Within the sample, other DNA sequences also encode this same CDR3. This chain links TRBV11-2 with TRBJ2-1, with TRBD2 as a possible D gene (5 bases). The germline V gene encodes CDR1 SGHAT and CDR2 FQNNGV. Trimming left V 5 bases short and J 5 bases short, with 13 bases between. This CDR3 spans 14 amino acids. CDR3 sequence reads: CASSPIGLHNEQFF. In DNA form, the CDR3 reads TGTGCCAGCAGCCCGATAGGACTTCACAATGAGCAGTTCTTC.

V gene TRBV5-8 combines with J gene TRBJ1-1; D is perhaps TRBD1 (6 bases). The CDR3 has 13 amino acids. V shed 4 bases and J shed 3 bases, with 10 bases lying between them. Germline CDR1 is SGHTS and CDR2 is YDEGEE. CDR3 protein: CASSKGHDTEAFF. Here the CDR3 DNA reads TGTGCCAGCAGCAAGGGACACGACACTGAAGCTTTCTTT. Full variable domain (remainder filled in from reference TRBV5-8 and TRBJ1-1): EAGVTQSPTHLIKTRGQQATLRCSPISGHTSVYWYQQALGLGLQFLLWYDEGEERNRGNFPPRFSGRQFPNYSSELNVNALELEDSALYLCASSKGHDTEAFFGQGTRLTVV.

The chain recombines TRBV28 with TRBJ2-3, with D unresolved. Per germline, CDR1 MDHEN and CDR2 SYDVKM. V was shortened by 5 bases and J by 6 bases, with 12 bases between the two germline ends. The CDR3 extends over 13 amino acids. In DNA, the CDR3 is TGTGCCAGCAGTGTGGTGGCCACGGATACGCAGTATTTT. It codes for CASSVVATDTQYF.

The V and J genes are TRBV2 and TRBJ1-6; a possible D gene is TRBD1 (5 bases). This CDR3 spans 14 amino acids. Germline assignment: CDR1 SNHLY and CDR2 FYNNEI. Trimming shortened V by 5 bases and J by 6 bases, and 11 bases separated the two germline ends. As DNA, the CDR3 is TGTGCCAGCAGTAGAGCCAGGGTTAATTCACCCCTCCACTTT. This gives the protein CASSRARVNSPLHF.

The V gene is TRBV5-1, the J gene TRBJ2-3; 10 bases map to TRBD2. CDR3 size: 18 residues. V lost 0 bases to trimming and J lost 2 bases; unmatched junction nucleotides: 9. Germline CDR1 reads SGHRS; CDR2 reads YFSETQ. The CDR3 spells CASSLDLLSGGNTDTQYF. The CDR3 DNA is TGCGCCAGCAGCTTGGACCTCCTTAGCGGGGGGAACACAGATACGCAGTATTTT.

The rearrangement links TRBV24-1 to TRBJ2-5; tentative D call: TRBD1 (5 bases). The CDR3 runs 16 residues. Looked up from germline, CDR1 is KGHDR and CDR2 is SFDVKD. V shed 4 bases and J shed 2 bases, with 16 bases lying between them. As DNA, the CDR3 is TGTGCCACCAGTGAGACACAGGATGCGGCACAAGAGACCCAGTACTTC. Amino acid sequence: CATSETQDAAQETQYF.

The chain combines TRBV7-2 with TRBJ1-2; weak D call: TRBD1 (5 bases). CDR1 is SGHTA, CDR2 FQGNSA, per germline. Trimming removed 5 bases at V and 2 bases at J, with 15 bases between. The CDR3 sequence is 15 residues long. CDR3 DNA sequence: TGTGCCAGCAGCGTTTTCAGGGATTCCAACTATGGCTACACCTTC. It yields the protein CASSVFRDSNYGYTF.

The chain is built from TRBV30 and TRBJ1-6; maybe TRBD1 (5 bases). CDR1 is GTSNPN and CDR2 is SVGIG in the germline V gene (reference sequence). V was clipped by 0 bases and J by 7 bases, with 13 bases between them. CDR3 length: 15 residues. CDR3 protein: CAWSVMGGRNSPLHF. The CDR3 DNA is TGTGCCTGGAGTGTAATGGGGGGGAGGAATTCACCCCTCCACTTT.

This clone was counted between two and nine times. The V and J genes are TRBV7-9 and TRBJ2-7; TRBD1 agrees at 7 bases. V trimming: 7 bases; J trimming: 0 bases; junction bases outside the gene matches: 3. The germline V gene encodes CDR1 SEHNR and CDR2 FQNEAQ (reference sequence). This CDR3 has 13 amino acids. The CDR3 DNA reads TGTGCCAGCATGGACAGGAACTCCTACGAGCAGTACTTC. It yields the protein CASMDRNSYEQYF.